This T cell receptor beta chain was recovered during a study of T-cell reconstitution after alpha-beta-depleted transplantation in children. This clonotype was recorded a few times. Its specificity is not known. Unique molecular identifiers tagged the TCRbeta library. TCRdb reprocessed the PCR reads with MiXCR, giving one entry per CDR3 protein. The table lists 200,000 or so distinct CDR3 sequences, 5% to 6.5% of them singletons, with 4.5% in the top ten. Notes on the study in general: After transplant, at about two months, alpha-beta T cells were reportedly derived from several hundred expanded graft clones.

This CDR3 has 13 amino acids. Germline CDR1 is SQVTM and CDR2 is ANQGSEA. V was pared by 6 bases and J by 2 bases, with 14 bases between. This specimen consisted of PBMCs, obtained before TCRalphabeta/CD19-depleted stem cell transplant. V and J are TRBV29-1 and TRBJ2-7, with a tentative D call TRBD1 (5 bases). The TCR comes from a girl in the first two years of life with combined immunodeficiency, due to receive a stem cell transplant. This CDR3 reads CSVVGVSAYEQYF. Written as DNA, the CDR3 is TGCAGCGTAGTAGGGGTTTCAGCCTACGAGCAGTACTTC.